This is a list of T cell receptor beta chains from one sample in a study of T cell responses to AZD1222 COVID-19 vaccine. TCRdb's table, derived via immunoSEQ multiplex PCR, lists solely in-frame clones and lacks some. The sample gives about 140,000 clones, around nine tenths of which show up once; about 5.5% is in the top ten. The sample was peripheral blood, taken on day 0 of AZD1222 vaccination. These receptors were collected from an adult in good health. The CDR3 runs from the conserved cysteine through the conserved F or W. D genes are given only for firm matches. Part of the rows lack a size; the others show once, few, many or a class for expanded clones.

NA,TRBJ2-1,TRBV18,TRBD1,TGTGCCAGCTCACTGCAACCTCTGTTTAGCGTCCAGGGGGCAAATGAGCAGTTCTTC,CASSLQPLFSVQGANEQFF
NA,TRBJ1-2,TRBV18,NA,TGTGCCAGCTCCGACTCAGAAAACTATGGCTACACCTTC,CASSDSENYGYTF
NA,TRBJ2-1,TRBV28,NA,TGTGCCAGCAGTTCCCCGGACGTGGATGAGCAGTTCTTC,CASSSPDVDEQFF
few,TRBJ2-7,TRBV25-1,NA,TGTGCCAGCAGTGAAAGGCCTCCGGGGGTGCCGGAGCAGTACTTC,CASSERPPGVPEQYF
once,TRBJ2-5,TRBV6-2/TRBV6-3,TRBD1,TGTGCCAGCAGTTCCGGGACAGTTAAATTCCTGGAGACCCAGTACTTC,CASSSGTVKFLETQYF
NA,TRBJ1-2,TRBV7-2,TRBD1,TGTGCCAGCAGCTTAGAAGACAGGGCCGTCTATGGCTACACCTTC,CASSLEDRAVYGYTF
NA,TRBJ2-5,TRBV7-8,NA,TGTGCCAGCAGCGTGAGGTCGGAGACCCAGTACTTC,CASSVRSETQYF
NA,TRBJ2-3,TRBV24-1,NA,TGTGCCACCAGTGAACCTACCGGACAAGGGCCCCCAGATACGCAGTATTTT,CATSEPTGQGPPDTQYF
NA,TRBJ2-1,TRBV28,NA,TGTGCCAGCAGACTCCCCGACGGGGATGGGAGCGATGAGCAGTTCTTC,CASRLPDGDGSDEQFF
once,TRBJ1-5,TRBV7-2,NA,TGTGCCACCACCACCCTCAATCAGCCCCAGCATTTT,CATTTLNQPQHF
NA,TRBJ1-5,TRBV15,NA,TGTGCCACCAGCAGAGGGTGGGTCAATCAGCCCCAGCATTTT,CATSRGWVNQPQHF
once,TRBJ2-1,TRBV28,NA,TGTGCCAGCAGTTTATCCTGGAACAATGAGCAGTTCTTC,CASSLSWNNEQFF
few,TRBJ2-2,TRBV5-1,TRBD1,TGCGCCAGCAGCTTGTCCTCGACAGGGGCCGGGGAGCTGTTTTTT,CASSLSSTGAGELFF